This section outlines one TCR beta chain sequence together with its context. Its specificity is unknown. This sample was taken from a study of vaccination effects on CD4 cells after COVID-19. Whole-study findings and limits: Substantial clonal contraction characterized both infection- and vaccine-induced clones late after vaccination.

In the ViraFEST assay, antigen-specific CD4+ clonotypes were identified by expansion after peptide-pool stimulation. Isolation of CD4+ T cells took place after about 10 days of culture. Two doses of either BNT162b2 or mRNA-1273 were given to each participant. Vaccinated recipients, who were negative for nucleocapsid antibodies, had no history of SARS-CoV-2 infection. With 8.5 to 10 ug/ml peptides and about 9.5 IU/ml IL-2, a few million PBMC per well were cultured. Only in-frame clones appear in the TCRdb table, and some are missing; sequencing was by immunoSEQ multiplex PCR. Of around 25,000 clones listed, 60% to 80% are singletons. Germline CDR1 is SGHTA and CDR2 is FQGNSA. V was clipped by 0 bases and J by 7 bases, with 13 bases between them. CDR3 length: 15 residues.

This specimen consisted of CD4+ T cells from PBMCs cultured with SARS-CoV-2 spike peptides, obtained after COVID-19 vaccination. This TCR was recovered from a human donor who received a COVID-19 vaccine. Some clones in this sample may be carry-over from other donors' samples. The chain carries TRBV7-2 and TRBJ2-1, with a weak D call TRBD1 (6 bases). CDR3: CASSLAGQLGNEQFF. The CDR3 DNA is TGTGCCAGCAGCTTAGCTGGACAGCTAGGGAATGAGCAGTTCTTC.